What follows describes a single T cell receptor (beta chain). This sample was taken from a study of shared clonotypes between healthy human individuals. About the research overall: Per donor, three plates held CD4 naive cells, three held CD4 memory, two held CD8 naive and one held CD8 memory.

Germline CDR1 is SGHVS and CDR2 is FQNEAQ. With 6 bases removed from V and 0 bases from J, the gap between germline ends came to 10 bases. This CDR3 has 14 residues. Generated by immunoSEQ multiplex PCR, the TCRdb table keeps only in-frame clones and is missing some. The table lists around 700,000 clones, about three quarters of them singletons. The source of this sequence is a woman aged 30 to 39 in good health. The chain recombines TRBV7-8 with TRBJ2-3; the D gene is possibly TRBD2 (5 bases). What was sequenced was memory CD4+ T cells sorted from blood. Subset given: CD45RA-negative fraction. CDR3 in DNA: TGTGCCAGCAGTGTGGGCGGGAGCACAGATACGCAGTATTTT. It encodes CASSVGGSTDTQYF.